This T cell receptor beta chain was captured in a study of T cell responses to AZD1222 COVID-19 vaccine. The data were produced by immunoSEQ multiplex PCR, yet TCRdb's version contains in-frame clones alone and is incomplete. Here the sample spans over 120,000 clones, roughly 92% being singletons. Findings and caveats of the study: White British donors predominated, females outnumbered males, and clonal diversity was possibly underestimated.

A word on this clone: Its antigen is unknown.

The sample in question was peripheral blood, obtained on day 0 of AZD1222 vaccination. The sequence was collected from an adult in good health.

The CDR3 sequence: CASRPRRTGPYTEAFF. CDR3 nucleotide sequence: TGTGCCAGCAGGCCCCGTCGGACAGGGCCTTACACTGAAGCTTTCTTT. The chain carries TRBV2 and TRBJ1-1; the match to TRBD1 covers 8 bases. CDR3 size: 16 residues. The germline V gene has CDR1 SNHLY and CDR2 FYNNEI. The ends lost 6 bases at V and 3 bases at J; junction bases unmatched: 12.